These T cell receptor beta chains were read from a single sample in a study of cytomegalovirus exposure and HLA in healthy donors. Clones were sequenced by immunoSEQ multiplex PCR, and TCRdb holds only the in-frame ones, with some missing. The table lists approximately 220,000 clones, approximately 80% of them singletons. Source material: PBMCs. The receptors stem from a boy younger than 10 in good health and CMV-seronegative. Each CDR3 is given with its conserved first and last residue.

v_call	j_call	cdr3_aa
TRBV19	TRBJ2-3	CASSTPPGQGAKDTQYF
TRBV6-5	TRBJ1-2	CASSRGVDGYTF
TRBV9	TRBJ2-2	CASSARGNGAGELFF
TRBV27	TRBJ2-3	CASSSPGGGTDTQYF
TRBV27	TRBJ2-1	CASSLAGAFNEQFF
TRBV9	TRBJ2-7	CASSSGAYEQYF
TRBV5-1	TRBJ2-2	CASSSGQGGGELFF
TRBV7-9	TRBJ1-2	CSSSLAGGNSYGYTF
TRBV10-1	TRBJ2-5	CASSEHISGGETQYF
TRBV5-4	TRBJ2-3	CASSSLAGSSTDTQYF
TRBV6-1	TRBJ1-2	CASRGAGDYGYTF